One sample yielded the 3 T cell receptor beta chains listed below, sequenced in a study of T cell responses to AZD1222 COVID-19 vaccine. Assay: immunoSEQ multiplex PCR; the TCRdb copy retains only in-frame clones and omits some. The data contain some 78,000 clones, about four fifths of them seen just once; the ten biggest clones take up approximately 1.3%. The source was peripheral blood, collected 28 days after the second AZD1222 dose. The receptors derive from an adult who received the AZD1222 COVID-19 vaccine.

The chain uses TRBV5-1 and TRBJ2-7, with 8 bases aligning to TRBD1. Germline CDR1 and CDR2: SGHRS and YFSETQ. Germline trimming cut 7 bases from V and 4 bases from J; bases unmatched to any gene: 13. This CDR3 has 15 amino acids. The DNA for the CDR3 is TGCGCCAGCCCAAATTGGGGCAGGGGGCATTACGAGCAGTACTTC. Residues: CASPNWGRGHYEQYF.

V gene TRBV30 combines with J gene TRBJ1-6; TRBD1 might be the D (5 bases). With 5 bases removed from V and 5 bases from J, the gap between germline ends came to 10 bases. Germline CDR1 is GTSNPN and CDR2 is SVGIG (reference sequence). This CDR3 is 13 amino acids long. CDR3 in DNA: TGTGCCTGGTCGGACACGGATAATTCACCCCTCCACTTT. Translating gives CAWSDTDNSPLHF.

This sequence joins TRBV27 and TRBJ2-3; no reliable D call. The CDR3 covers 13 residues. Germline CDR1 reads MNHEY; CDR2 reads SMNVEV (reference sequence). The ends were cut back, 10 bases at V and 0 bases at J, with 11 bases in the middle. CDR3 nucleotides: TGTGCCACCTGTAGTTCTAGCACAGATACGCAGTATTTT. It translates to CATCSSSTDTQYF.